The rows below give T cell receptor beta chains drawn from one sample of a study of shared clonotypes between healthy human individuals. Data came from immunoSEQ multiplex PCR; TCRdb stores just in-frame clones and leaves some out. The data show around 79,000 clones, roughly two thirds seen once. Sequenced sample: memory CD8+ T cells sorted from blood. The receptors derive from a man in his thirties or forties in good health. Both conserved end residues are part of each CDR3. The D gene is left open where the match is weak. Part of the rows lack a size; the others show once, few, many or a class for expanded clones.

>few|TRBJ2-7|TRBD2|TRBV6-6
CASNRDYLNEQYF
TGTGCCAGCAACCGGGACTATCTCAACGAGCAGTACTTC
>NA|TRBJ1-3|TRBD1|TRBV25-1
CASSEWGGQGPGNTIYF
TGTGCCAGCAGTGAATGGGGGGGACAGGGCCCAGGAAACACCATATATTTT
>NA|TRBJ2-1|TRBD2|TRBV5-6
CASSLYLAGNNEQFF
TGTGCCAGCAGCTTATACTTAGCGGGTAACAATGAGCAGTTCTTC
>NA|TRBJ2-3|NA|TRBV19
CASSIRADTDTQYF
TGTGCCAGTAGTATACGGGCGGACACAGATACGCAGTATTTT
>NA|TRBJ1-5|TRBD1|TRBV7-8
CASSFGKTGGNQPQHF
TGTGCCAGCAGCTTCGGAAAGACAGGGGGGAATCAGCCCCAGCATTTT
>NA|TRBJ2-5|TRBD1|TRBV5-5
CASIIPGQGTETQYF
TGTGCCAGCATAATTCCGGGACAGGGGACGGAGACCCAGTACTTC
>NA|TRBJ2-3|TRBD2|TRBV5-8
CASSLGTSGGYTDTQYF
TGTGCCAGCAGCTTGGGGACTAGCGGGGGATACACAGATACGCAGTATTTT
>NA|TRBJ2-1|TRBD2|TRBV7-6
CASSLAASSGREYMSSYNEQFF
TGTGCCAGCAGCTTAGCGGCGTCTAGCGGGAGGGAATATATGAGCTCCTACAATGAGCAGTTCTTC
>NA|TRBJ2-7|NA|TRBV6-1
CASSEDLRTNYEQYF
TGTGCCAGCAGTGAAGATTTGCGGACGAACTACGAGCAGTACTTC
>NA|TRBJ1-1|NA|TRBV11-2
CASSSGFRRRDTEAFF
TGTGCCAGCAGCTCAGGTTTTCGGAGACGGGACACTGAAGCTTTCTTT
>NA|TRBJ2-7|TRBD1|TRBV5-8
CASISTGTGAYEQYF
TGTGCCAGCATCTCGACCGGGACAGGCGCCTACGAGCAGTACTTC
>NA|TRBJ2-1|NA|TRBV14
CASSQEVLDSVSHEQFF
TGTGCCAGCAGCCAAGAGGTCCTTGATAGCGTTTCCCATGAGCAGTTCTTC
>NA|TRBJ1-2|NA|TRBV11-3
CASICRGYGYTF
TGTGCCAGCATATGCCGCGGCTATGGCTACACCTTC
>NA|TRBJ2-2|TRBD1|TRBV5-1
CASSWGTVGGELFF
TGCGCCAGCAGCTGGGGGACAGTAGGCGGGGAGCTGTTTTTT
>NA|TRBJ2-1|NA|TRBV7-9
CASSFESYNEQFF
TGTGCCAGCAGCTTCGAGTCGTACAATGAGCAGTTCTTC
>NA|TRBJ1-2|NA|TRBV6-1
CASSELEGIGSSPFTYGYTF
TGTGCCAGCAGTGAATTGGAGGGGATAGGATCCTCACCTTTTACCTATGGCTACACCTTC
>NA|TRBJ1-3|NA|TRBV11-2
CASSRAWGAGNTIYF
TGTGCCAGCAGCCGGGCCTGGGGAGCTGGAAACACCATATATTTT
>NA|TRBJ2-1|TRBD2|TRBV9
CASSIAGGSYNEQFF
TGTGCCAGCAGTATAGCGGGAGGCTCCTACAATGAGCAGTTCTTC
>NA|TRBJ2-5|TRBD1|TRBV5-4
CASSLDFNGQGQSETQYF
TGTGCCAGCAGCTTGGATTTTAATGGACAGGGCCAAAGCGAGACCCAGTACTTC
>few|TRBJ2-2|NA|TRBV27
CASSLPAVNTGELFF
TGTGCCAGCAGTTTACCAGCGGTGAACACCGGGGAGCTGTTTTTT
>NA|TRBJ2-7|NA|TRBV28
CASSSGVYEQYF
TGTGCCAGCAGTTCTGGAGTGTACGAGCAGTACTTC
>few|TRBJ1-5|NA|TRBV2
CASSDPRGMVQPQHF
TGTGCCAGCAGTGACCCACGGGGGATGGTTCAGCCCCAGCATTTT
>NA|TRBJ2-1|NA|TRBV27
CASSFSGIEQFF
TGTGCCAGCAGTTTCTCCGGGATTGAGCAGTTCTTC
>NA|TRBJ2-7|NA|TRBV11-2
CASSPSAGASYEQYF
TGTGCCAGCAGCCCCTCGGCTGGAGCCTCCTACGAGCAGTACTTC
>NA|TRBJ2-5|NA|TRBV25-1
CASRIEQETQYF
TGTGCCAGCAGGATCGAACAAGAGACCCAGTACTTC
>NA|TRBJ2-7|TRBD1|TRBV2
CASTLGQGDLTRQYF
TGTGCCAGCACCCTCGGACAGGGGGATCTTACGAGGCAGTACTTC
>NA|TRBJ2-1|NA|TRBV4-1
CASSQEGVGWGSYNEQFF
TGCGCCAGCAGCCAAGAAGGGGTCGGGTGGGGCTCCTACAATGAGCAGTTCTTC
>NA|TRBJ2-5|TRBD1|TRBV5-1
CASAGTGSFFSETQYF
TGCGCCAGCGCCGGGACAGGGTCTTTTTTCTCCGAGACCCAGTACTTC
>NA|TRBJ2-7|TRBD2|TRBV28
CASRAGAIYEQYF
TGTGCCAGCAGAGCGGGAGCAATCTACGAGCAGTACTTC
>NA|TRBJ2-5|NA|TRBV30
CAWSRGTGKETQYF
TGTGCCTGGAGTAGGGGAACAGGGAAAGAGACCCAGTACTTC
>NA|TRBJ1-1|NA|TRBV18
CASSPGGDTEAFF
TGTGCCAGCTCACCAGGAGGGGACACTGAAGCTTTCTTT
>NA|TRBJ2-6|NA|TRBV28
CASSLRSGANVLTF
TGTGCCAGCAGTTTAAGATCTGGGGCCAACGTCCTGACTTTC
>NA|TRBJ2-7|NA|TRBV7-8
CASSLTRGGVYEQYF
TGTGCCAGCAGCTTAACGCGGGGAGGAGTCTACGAGCAGTACTTC
>NA|TRBJ2-7|NA|TRBV28
CASSPTPKTMTYEQYF
TGTGCCAGCAGCCCTACCCCAAAGACCATGACCTACGAGCAGTACTTC
>NA|TRBJ1-1|NA|TRBV29-1
CSVPWGVGPEAFF
TGCAGTGTCCCGTGGGGGGTTGGCCCTGAAGCTTTCTTT
>NA|TRBJ1-1|NA|TRBV6-1
CAISGPHGEYNTEAFF
TGTGCCATCAGTGGGCCCCACGGGGAATATAACACTGAAGCTTTCTTT
>NA|TRBJ2-7|TRBD2|TRBV6-1
CASRGGFYEQYF
TGTGCCAGCAGGGGGGGGTTCTACGAGCAGTACTTC
>many|TRBJ2-7|NA|TRBV5-5
CASKRKSPGDSYEQYF
TGTGCCAGTAAACGAAAATCCCCGGGAGATTCGTACGAGCAGTACTTC
>many|TRBJ2-1|TRBD2|TRBV4-1
CASRILAGANEQFF
TGCGCCAGCAGAATCCTAGCGGGAGCCAATGAGCAGTTCTTC
>NA|TRBJ2-7|NA|TRBV11-2
CASSPMGLEEVAYEQYF
TGTGCCAGCAGCCCGATGGGTTTGGAGGAGGTGGCCTACGAGCAGTACTTC
>medium-sized|TRBJ2-1|TRBD2|TRBV6-4
CASSDGTSGSEQFF
TGTGCCAGCAGTGACGGGACTAGCGGGAGTGAGCAGTTCTTC
>NA|TRBJ2-5|NA|TRBV11-2
CASSSRIAQETQYF
TGTGCCAGCAGCTCCAGGATCGCGCAAGAGACCCAGTACTTC
>NA|TRBJ2-1|TRBD1|TRBV4-3
CASSQGTGLANEQFF
TGCGCCAGCAGCCAAGGGACAGGGTTGGCCAATGAGCAGTTCTTC
>NA|TRBJ2-7|NA|TRBV29-1
CSVVPVISYEQYF
TGCAGCGTTGTTCCCGTAATCTCCTACGAGCAGTACTTC
>NA|TRBJ2-5|NA|TRBV6-6
CASKQGFGETQYF
TGTGCCAGTAAACAGGGTTTTGGGGAGACCCAGTACTTC
>few|TRBJ1-2|NA|TRBV6-1
CASSKQGYGYTF
TGTGCCAGCAGTAAACAGGGTTATGGCTACACCTTC